Below are 24 T cell receptor beta chains sequenced from a single sample in a study of T cells in Graves' hyperthyroidism and ophthalmopathy. TCR beta CDR3 regions were amplified from RNA transcripts. Researchers ran a first-round RT-PCR on the TCR CDR3 using the HTBI primer set. TCRdb fed the multiplex PCR reads into MiXCR, producing one record per CDR3 protein. The repertoire consists of 200,000 or so distinct CDR3 sequences, with about 15% occurring once and the leading ten covering roughly 55%. Source material: blood. These receptors all come from a woman aged 50 to 60 with Graves' hyperthyroidism.

The chain carries TRBV7-9 and TRBJ1-4; D ambiguous. Trimming cost V 5 bases and J 5 bases, with 9 bases left between them. The CDR3 sequence is 13 residues long. Germline loops: CDR1 SEHNR, CDR2 FQNEAQ (reference sequence). The CDR3 DNA is TGTGCCAGCAGCCCCGAGTGGAATGAAAAACTGTTTTTT. Translated, it gives CASSPEWNEKLFF.

This clonotype appeared a few times. CDR3 DNA sequence: TGTGCCAGCAGCCAGACGAGAGTAAACACTGAAGCTTTCTTT. It yields the protein CASSQTRVNTEAFF. The chain has TRBV3-1 and TRBJ1-1, with no clear D. Looked up from germline, CDR1 is LGHDT and CDR2 is YNNKEL (reference sequence). V lost 3 bases and J 2 bases, leaving 10 bases between the germline ends. This CDR3 region has 14 residues. Full variable domain (remainder filled in from reference TRBV3-1 and TRBJ1-1): DTAVSQTPKYLVTQMGNDKSIKCEQNLGHDTMYWYKQDSKKFLKIMFSYNNKELIINETVPNRFSPKSPDKAHLNLHINSLELGDSAVYFCASSQTRVNTEAFFGQGTRLTVV.

This clonotype was found a few times. This sequence joins TRBV29-1 and TRBJ2-1; no clear D gene. There are 15 residues in the CDR3. V was shortened by 6 bases and J by 3 bases, with 18 bases between the two germline ends. Germline CDR1 reads SQVTM; CDR2 reads ANQGSEA. In DNA, the CDR3 is TGCAGCGTGCGAGACCTCCCCGGCTTCTACAATGAGCAGTTCTTC. Protein product: CSVRDLPGFYNEQFF.

This clonotype was seen ten or more times. This sequence joins TRBV7-9 and TRBJ2-7; D remains unclear. The V end was cut by 6 bases, the J end by 2 bases, with 8 bases between. The CDR3 extends over 12 amino acids. Germline assignment: CDR1 SEHNR and CDR2 FQNEAQ (reference sequence). The CDR3 reads CASSLRAYEQYF. The CDR3 DNA reads TGTGCCAGCAGTTTACGGGCCTACGAGCAGTACTTC.

The CDR3 here is CASRNRGTNEKLFF. In nucleotides, the CDR3 is TGTGCCAGCAGGAACAGGGGAACTAATGAAAAACTGTTTTTT. The chain uses TRBV6-1 and TRBJ1-4, with 7 bases aligning to TRBD1. This CDR3 contains 14 residues. The V segment lost 6 bases and the J segment 1 base; nucleotides outside the gene matches: 2. Germline values: CDR1 MNHNS, CDR2 SASEGT.

This clonotype was counted many times. The rearrangement uses TRBV13 and TRBJ2-5; 10 bases line up with TRBD2. Unmatched junction bases numbered 4, after V lost 5 bases and J lost 1 base. Germline V gene data show CDR1 as PRHDT and CDR2 as FYEKMQ (reference sequence). This CDR3 has 15 amino acids. CDR3 DNA: TGTGCCAGCAGCCTAGCGGGAGTAGGCCAAGAGACCCAGTACTTC. This sequence encodes CASSLAGVGQETQYF.

About this clonotype itself: A much bigger clone sits one base away, suggesting this may be a read error. The V call is TRBV28, the J call TRBJ2-7; TRBD2 matches 12 bases. The trim removed 3 bases at V and 7 bases at J, leaving 7 bases unmatched. This CDR3 is built from 15 residues. The germline V gene has CDR1 MDHEN and CDR2 SYDVKM. The CDR3 coding sequence is TGTGCCAGCAGTTTCTCTAGCGGGAGGGCGAGGGAGCAGTACTTC. This encodes CASSFSSGRAREQYF. The full variable domain, with the rest looked up from reference TRBV28 and TRBJ2-7, is DVKVTQSSRYLVKRTGEKVFLECVQDMDHENMFWYRQDPGLGLRLIYFSYDVKMKEKGDIPEGYSVSREKKERFSLILESASTNQTSMYLCASSFSSGRAREQYFGPGTRLTVT.

This clonotype was picked up a small number of times. The chain has TRBV10-3 and TRBJ2-1; tentatively, D is TRBD2 (6 bases). The CDR3 covers 15 residues. Trimming took 7 bases from V and 10 from J, leaving 23 bases between them. Germline V gives CDR1 ENHRY, CDR2 SYGVKD. For the CDR3, the DNA is TGTGCCATCACCGTCCGGGACTCGGGAGCAACGGAGCAGTTCTTC. Translated: CAITVRDSGATEQFF.

This clonotype has only a few counts. The rearrangement joins TRBV5-4 to TRBJ2-3; TRBD2 matches at 15 bases. Losses at the gene ends were 3 bases for V and 4 bases for J; bases not matched to a gene: 3. Germline V gene data show CDR1 as SGHNT and CDR2 as YYREEE (reference sequence). The CDR3 totals 16 residues. The CDR3 is CASSWTSGRVADTQYF. CDR3 bases: TGTGCCAGCAGCTGGACTAGCGGGAGGGTGGCAGATACGCAGTATTTT.

This clonotype occurred many times. The CDR3 region has the DNA TGCGCCAGCAGCGGGGACGGGGGGTTTTCCTACAATGAGCAGTTCTTC. Its translation is CASSGDGGFSYNEQFF. J is TRBJ2-1 and V is TRBV5-1, with 7 bases lining up with TRBD2. The CDR3 contains 16 residues. Germline CDR1 and CDR2: SGHRS and YFSETQ. Losses at the gene ends were 4 bases for V and 1 base for J; bases not matched to a gene: 8.

The chain has TRBV6-2 or TRBV6-3 and TRBJ2-1, with 8 nucleotides matching TRBD2. Trimming cost V 1 base and J 8 bases; bases outside gene matches: 10. The V gene's germline CDR1 is MNHEY and CDR2 SVGEGT. This CDR3 has 16 residues. The CDR3 DNA sequence: TGTGCCAGCAGTTACTACGAAGCGGGAGCGGGGTATGAGCAGTTCTTC. It is translated as CASSYYEAGAGYEQFF.

Only a few counts were recorded for this clonotype. The chain recombines TRBV5-1 with TRBJ1-4; D ambiguous. V lost 1 base and J lost 2, with 6 bases in between. CDR1 SGHRS and CDR2 YFSETQ come from the germline V gene. This CDR3 contains 14 residues. In DNA form, the CDR3 reads TGCGCCAGCAGCTTGACTGTTACTAATGAAAAACTGTTTTTT. Protein: CASSLTVTNEKLFF.

The V gene is TRBV6-1, the J gene TRBJ2-6, with TRBD1 identical over 7 bases. With V trimmed by 7 bases and J by 2 bases, 5 bases remained unmatched. There are 15 residues in the CDR3. CDR1 is MNHNS, CDR2 SASEGT, per germline. CDR3 residues: CASIGQGAGANVLTF. CDR3 DNA: TGTGCCAGCATCGGCCAGGGGGCTGGGGCCAACGTCCTGACTTTC.

This clonotype has only a few counts. The chain is built from TRBV19 and TRBJ2-3; TRBD2 matches at 7 bases. V dropped 3 bases and J dropped 2; count of bases not matched to a gene: 5. The germline gives CDR1 LNHDA, CDR2 SQIVND (reference sequence). The length of the CDR3 is 15 residues. CDR3 DNA: TGTGCCAGTAGTATTACTAGCGCCCTCACAGATACGCAGTATTTT. Its translation is CASSITSALTDTQYF.

The V and J genes are TRBV3-1 and TRBJ2-3; 7 nucleotides line up with TRBD1. With V trimmed by 4 bases and J by 4 bases, 5 bases remained unmatched. In germline, CDR1 is LGHDT, CDR2 YNNKEL (reference sequence). The CDR3 length is 14 residues. The CDR3 DNA reads as TGTGCCAGCAGCCGGAGACAGGGCCCAGATACGCAGTATTTT. Its protein product is CASSRRQGPDTQYF.

This clonotype was observed a few times. The chain carries TRBV12-3 or TRBV12-4 and TRBJ2-2; 8 nucleotides match TRBD1. The CDR3 totals 16 residues. The trim removed 0 bases at V and 5 bases at J, leaving 5 bases unmatched. CDR3 in DNA: TGTGCCAGCAGTTTAGCGACAGGGGTTGGGACCGGGGAGCTGTTTTTT. Translation: CASSLATGVGTGELFF.

With respect to this clonotype: This is likely a read error, given that the CDR3 carries no conserved phenylalanine or tryptophan at its end. The J gene is TRBJ2-1, the V gene TRBV2, with a tentative D call TRBD2 (5 bases). The CDR3 covers 15 residues. Germline V gene lookup returns CDR1 SNHLY and CDR2 FYNNEI. Trimming stripped 8 bases from V and 0 bases from J, with 14 bases between. As DNA, the CDR3 is TGTGCCAGCTCCAACCGGGATAGCTCCTACAATGAGCAGTTCCTC. Protein product: CASSNRDSSYNEQFL.

Notes on this clonotype: At one end the junction does not follow the germline gene, possibly because of a read error. The rearrangement joins TRBV7-9 to TRBJ1-1, with D unclear. This CDR3 is built from 12 residues. Per germline, CDR1 SEHNR and CDR2 FQNEAQ (reference sequence). The CDR3, as DNA: TGTGCCAGCAGCTTAATTCGGGGTGAAACTTTCTTT. Residues: CASSLIRGETFF.

The chain is built from TRBV14 and TRBJ2-7, with 11 bases identical to TRBD2. Germline V gives CDR1 SGHDN, CDR2 FVKESK. The CDR3 runs to 16 residues. With 2 bases clipped from V and 4 bases from J, the junction kept 7 bases outside the gene matches. This CDR3 reads CASSQTSGSRPYEQYF. The CDR3 nucleotides are TGTGCCAGCAGCCAAACTAGCGGGAGTCGTCCTTACGAGCAGTACTTC.

This clonotype was seen more than once but under ten times. The CDR3 reads CASSQLGMNTEAFF. As DNA, the CDR3 is TGTGCCAGCAGCCAACTAGGGATGAACACTGAAGCTTTCTTT. The chain combines TRBV4-2 with TRBJ1-1; no clear D gene. Trimming removed 2 bases at V and 0 bases at J, with 7 bases between. Per the germline V gene, CDR1 is LGHNA and CDR2 is YNFKEQ. CDR3 size: 14 residues.

This sequence joins TRBV20-1 and TRBJ2-1, with TRBD2 identical over 14 bases. In germline, CDR1 is DFQATT, CDR2 SNEGSKA (reference sequence). Trimming at V came to 1 base and at J to 8 bases, leaving 4 bases not matched to a gene. The CDR3 length is 15 residues. The CDR3 region is CSARAGTSGSHEQFF. CDR3 coding DNA: TGCAGTGCTAGAGCCGGGACTAGCGGGAGCCATGAGCAGTTCTTC.

This clonotype has ten or more counts. This chain connects TRBV11-3 to TRBJ2-2; tentatively, D is TRBD2 (5 bases). Trimming took off 5 bases at V and 1 base at J, with 17 bases between the two ends. The CDR3 is made up of 17 amino acids. From germline, CDR1 is SGHNT and CDR2 YENEEA. CDR3 residues: CASSPKTKSLNTGELFF. Written as DNA, the CDR3 is TGTGCCAGCAGCCCAAAGACTAAAAGCCTGAACACCGGGGAGCTGTTTTTT. Filled out from reference TRBV11-3 and TRBJ2-2, the complete variable domain reads EAGVVQSPRYKIIEKKQPVAFWCNPISGHNTLYWYLQNLGQGPELLIRYENEEAVDDSQLPKDRFSAERLKGVDSTLKIQPAELGDSAVYLCASSPKTKSLNTGELFFGEGSRLTVL.

This clonotype was detected many times. V and J are TRBV5-1 and TRBJ2-7; no firm D call. Germline-derived CDR1 and CDR2 are SGHRS and YFSETQ. V shed 3 bases and J shed 0 bases, with 16 bases lying between them. CDR3 length equals 16 residues. This chain's CDR3 is CASSSSFSSNSYEQYF. The CDR3 DNA follows: TGCGCCAGCAGCTCGTCTTTCAGTTCCAACTCCTACGAGCAGTACTTC. The full variable domain, rest sourced from reference TRBV5-1 and TRBJ2-7, is KAGVTQTPRYLIKTRGQQVTLSCSPISGHRSVSWYQQTPGQGLQFLFEYFSETQRNKGNFPGRFSGRQFSNSRSEMNVSTLELGDSALYLCASSSSFSSNSYEQYFGPGTRLTVT.

The gene calls are TRBV30 and TRBJ1-2; no clear D gene. CDR3 size: 13 residues. Germline V gene lookup returns CDR1 GTSNPN and CDR2 SVGIG (reference sequence). Trimming left V 3 bases short and J 4 bases short, with 12 bases between. The CDR3 loop reads CAWRELIAYGYTF. The CDR3 DNA sequence: TGTGCCTGGAGAGAGCTAATAGCCTATGGCTACACCTTC.